This note documents a single T cell receptor beta chain sequence. Authors' data handling: How many nucleated cells were present was estimated from reference gene primer amplification. The table came from immunoSEQ multiplex PCR; TCRdb's copy has only in-frame clones and leaves some out. V, J and clone size derive from that table, while D and trimming were established from the DNA sequence. The sample carries about 140,000 clones, approximately 90% recorded once. This CDR3 contains 15 residues. From germline, CDR1 is LGHNA and CDR2 YSLEER. The V end was cut by 6 bases, the J end by 6 bases, with 17 bases between. This specimen comes from a study of blood T cell repertoires in COVID-19. Study-level information: Samples taken during acute and convalescent COVID-19 were collected in the United States, Italy and Spain. PBMCs, B-cell-depleted T cells, or T cells were the source of the cDNA or gDNA that made up the material.

The source material was peripheral blood. This chain uses TRBV4-3 with TRBJ1-4, with D possibly matching TRBD1 (5 bases). This receptor was obtained from a woman older than 75 with acute or convalescent COVID-19. The DNA of the CDR3 is TGCGCCAGCAGGGAATCAGGGAGGGTCGATGAAAAACTGTTTTTT. Encoded protein: CASRESGRVDEKLFF.